This T cell receptor beta chain was recorded in a study of response to subunit inactivated influenza vaccine. With respect to this clonotype: Its antigen is unidentified.

Study-wide findings and caveats: Each seasonal influenza vaccination recruits few new T cells, the authors suggested.

TCRdb recomputed calls from the RT-PCR reads with MiXCR, one row per CDR3 protein. The table shows around 650,000 distinct CDR3 sequences, with about a sixth occurring only once. Germline values: CDR1 SGHRS, CDR2 YFSETQ. The CDR3 has 15 amino acids. V shed 4 bases, J shed 1 base, and the junction held 4 bases outside the gene matches. The sequencing used PBMCs from blood, collected roughly 13 days after vaccination. The chain recombines TRBV5-1 with TRBJ2-7; 11 bases line up with TRBD1. This TCR came from a man aged 50-59 years who received an inactivated influenza vaccine. CDR3 loop: CASSADRGLSYEQYF. The CDR3 nucleotides are TGCGCCAGCAGCGCGGACAGGGGGCTATCCTACGAGCAGTACTTC.